This entry lists 9 T cell receptor beta chains sequenced from one sample in a study of T cell responses to AZD1222 COVID-19 vaccine. TCRdb's copy holds only in-frame clones and misses some; the assay was immunoSEQ multiplex PCR. This table has about 110,000 clones, roughly 92% appearing once. The sequencing used peripheral blood, collected 28 days after the second AZD1222 dose. The receptors shown here come from an adult who received the AZD1222 COVID-19 vaccine.

The rearrangement uses TRBV12-3 or TRBV12-4 and TRBJ1-2; D not certain. V lost 1 base to trimming and J lost 6 bases, with 6 bases between them. The length of the CDR3 is 12 residues. CDR3 sequence reads: CASSLGTNGYTF. In DNA, the CDR3 is TGTGCCAGCAGTTTAGGGACGAATGGCTACACCTTC.

V and J are TRBV4-3 and TRBJ2-7; 9 bases agree with TRBD2. Per the germline V gene, CDR1 is LGHNA and CDR2 is YSLEER. V was clipped by 1 base and J by 7 bases; unmatched bases: 11. This CDR3 region has 16 residues. As DNA, the CDR3 is TGCGCCAGCAGCCAAGGTGCCAGCGGGGGGCCAGGGGAGCAGTACTTC. It codes for CASSQGASGGPGEQYF.

This rearrangement joins TRBV2 to TRBJ2-1, with D unresolved. Germline values: CDR1 SNHLY, CDR2 FYNNEI. The CDR3 length is 14 residues. With 4 bases removed from V and 5 bases from J, the gap between germline ends came to 12 bases. CDR3 DNA sequence: TGTGCCAGCAGTGGTCTGGATGGAGACAATGAGCAGTTCTTC. Translated, it gives CASSGLDGDNEQFF.

CDR3: CASLSGTGGYYNEQFF. The CDR3 DNA follows: TGTGCCAGCCTCTCCGGGACAGGGGGCTACTACAATGAGCAGTTCTTC. The chain carries TRBV2 and TRBJ2-1; 12 nucleotides align to TRBD1. The CDR3 is 16 amino acids. Germline values: CDR1 SNHLY, CDR2 FYNNEI. Losses at the gene ends were 8 bases for V and 3 bases for J; bases not matched to a gene: 8.

This clone has a single count. The gene calls are TRBV25-1 and TRBJ2-1, with D uncertain. Trimming removed 1 base from V and 10 bases from J, with 11 bases in between. The CDR3 loop spans 13 amino acids. Looked up from germline, CDR1 is MGHDK and CDR2 is SYGVNS. In DNA, the CDR3 is TGTGCCAGCAGTGAATTCTCTGCTGGGGAGCAGTTCTTC. Translation: CASSEFSAGEQFF.

The rearrangement joins TRBV5-4 to TRBJ2-7; 8 nucleotides match TRBD2. Germline CDR1 and CDR2: SGHNT and YYREEE (reference sequence). The CDR3 length is 14 residues. After removal of 6 bases from V and 4 bases from J, the junction contained 9 bases not matched to a gene. CDR3 protein: CASTIAGTRYEQYF. The CDR3 region has the DNA TGTGCCAGCACGATAGCGGGGACCAGATACGAGCAGTACTTC.

This clone was observed a single time. The CDR3 loop is CASSLEQGDTEAFF. CDR3 nucleotides: TGTGCCAGCAGCTTAGAACAGGGGGACACTGAAGCTTTCTTT. The chain recombines TRBV7-9 with TRBJ1-1, with 8 bases fitting TRBD1. Germline CDR1 reads SEHNR; CDR2 reads FQNEAQ (reference sequence). This CDR3 contains 14 residues. Trimming at V came to 1 base and at J to 3 bases, leaving 1 base not matched to a gene.

The sample holds one count of this clone. V gene TRBV24-1 combines with J gene TRBJ2-2; 8 bases agree with TRBD1. Germline loops: CDR1 KGHDR, CDR2 SFDVKD. V gave up 3 bases and J gave up 4 bases; unmatched junction bases: 6. CDR3 length: 16 residues. The CDR3 nucleotides read TGTGCCACCAGTGATCGGACAGGGACCCTCACCGGGGAGCTGTTTTTT. This gives the protein CATSDRTGTLTGELFF.

The CDR3: CASRLAVGGLYGYTF. The DNA for the CDR3 is TGTGCCAGCCGACTAGCGGTAGGGGGCCTCTATGGCTACACCTTC. This chain joins TRBV2 and TRBJ1-2; 7 bases agree with TRBD1. This CDR3 region has 15 residues. Germline CDR1 and CDR2: SNHLY and FYNNEI. The V and J ends lost 8 bases and 4 bases, in that order; junction bases with no gene match: 13. Drawing the rest from reference TRBV2 and TRBJ1-2, the complete variable domain is EPEVTQTPSHQVTQMGQEVILRCVPISNHLYFYWYRQILGQKVEFLVSFYNNEISEKSEIFDDQFSVERPDGSNFTLKIRSTKLEDSAMYFCASRLAVGGLYGYTFGSGTRLTVV.